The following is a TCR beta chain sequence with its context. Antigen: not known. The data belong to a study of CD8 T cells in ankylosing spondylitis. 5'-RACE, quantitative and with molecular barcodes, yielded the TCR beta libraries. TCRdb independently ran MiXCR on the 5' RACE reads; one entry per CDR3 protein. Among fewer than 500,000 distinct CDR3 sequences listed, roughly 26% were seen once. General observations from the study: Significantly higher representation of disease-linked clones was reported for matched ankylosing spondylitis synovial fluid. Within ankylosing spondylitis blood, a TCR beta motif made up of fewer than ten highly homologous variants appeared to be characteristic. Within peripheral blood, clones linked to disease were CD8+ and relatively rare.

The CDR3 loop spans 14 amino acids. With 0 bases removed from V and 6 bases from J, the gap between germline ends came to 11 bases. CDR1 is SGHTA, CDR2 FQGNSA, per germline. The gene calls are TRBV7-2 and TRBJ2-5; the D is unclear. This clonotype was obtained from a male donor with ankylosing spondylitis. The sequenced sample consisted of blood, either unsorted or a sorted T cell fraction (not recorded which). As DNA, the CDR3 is TGTGCCAGCAGCTTAGCGGAGTCGGTGAAGACCCAGTACTTC. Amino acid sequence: CASSLAESVKTQYF.